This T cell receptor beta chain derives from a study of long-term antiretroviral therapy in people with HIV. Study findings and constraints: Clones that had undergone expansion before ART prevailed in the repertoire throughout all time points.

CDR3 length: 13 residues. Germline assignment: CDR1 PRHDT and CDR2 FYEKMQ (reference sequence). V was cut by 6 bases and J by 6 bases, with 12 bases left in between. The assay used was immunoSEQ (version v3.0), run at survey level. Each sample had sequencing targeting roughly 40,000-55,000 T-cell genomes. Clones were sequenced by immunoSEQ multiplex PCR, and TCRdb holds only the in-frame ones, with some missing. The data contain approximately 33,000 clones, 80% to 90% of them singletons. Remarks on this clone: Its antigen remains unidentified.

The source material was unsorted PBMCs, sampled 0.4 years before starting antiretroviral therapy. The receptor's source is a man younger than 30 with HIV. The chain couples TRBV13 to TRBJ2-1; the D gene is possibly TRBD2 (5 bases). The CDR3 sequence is CASSQTAGNEQFF. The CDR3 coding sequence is TGTGCCAGCAGTCAAACGGCGGGCAATGAGCAGTTCTTC.